The 26 T cell receptor beta chains listed next were all sequenced from one sample in a study of blood T cells in healthy people across ages. Combining a sample-barcoded 5' primer with a J-beta primer mix, a second PCR ran for roughly 6 to 11 cycles. TCRdb fed the 5' RACE reads into MiXCR, producing one record per CDR3 protein. Seen here are 1 million to 1.2 million distinct CDR3 sequences, 35% to 40% observed once, and the top ten hold about an eighth. The sequencing input was blood. The receptors come from a man younger than 30 in good health.

This chain uses TRBV6-5 with TRBJ2-1; D is undetermined. V was shortened by 4 bases and J by 8 bases, with 24 bases between the two germline ends. Per the germline V gene, CDR1 is MNHEY and CDR2 is SVGAGI. This CDR3 has 17 amino acids. In DNA, the CDR3 is TGTGCCAGCAGTTCCGCTCAAGGGCCAACGACGGGTGATGAGCAGTTCTTC. Translation: CASSSAQGPTTGDEQFF.

Points on this clonotype: One end of the junction varies from germline; a read error may be responsible. The V gene is TRBV4-2, the J gene TRBJ1-4; a weak D match, TRBD1 (5 bases). Per germline, CDR1 LGHNA and CDR2 YNFKEQ. The CDR3 is 15 amino acids. DNA for the CDR3: TGTGCCAGTAGCCAAGGTGGGGGTAGAACTGAAAAACTGTTTTTT. It yields the protein CASSQGGGRTEKLFF.

The CDR3 sequence is CASSVAAAYPNEQFF. In nucleotides, the CDR3 is TGTGCCAGCAGCGTAGCTGCCGCTTATCCCAATGAGCAGTTCTTC. This rearrangement joins TRBV9 to TRBJ2-1; no clear D gene. V gave up 0 bases and J gave up 6 bases, with 13 bases separating them. The CDR3 has 15 residues. Germline assignment: CDR1 SGDLS and CDR2 YYNGEE.

This clonotype was recorded once. The chain is built from TRBV20-1 and TRBJ1-1; D not resolved. The V and J ends lost 7 bases and 0 bases respectively, with 15 bases between them. CDR1 and CDR2 from the germline V gene are DFQATT and SNEGSKA (reference sequence). The CDR3 sequence is 14 residues long. For the CDR3, the DNA is TGCAGTGTATCAGAGGAGGGCTTGAACACTGAAGCTTTCTTT. The encoded protein is CSVSEEGLNTEAFF.

CDR3 nucleotides: TGTGCCAGCAGCCAAGATGGTCTACCGCTAGGCAATGAGCAGTTCTTC. Protein: CASSQDGLPLGNEQFF. The chain uses TRBV4-2 and TRBJ2-1; D not resolved. V lost 0 bases and J lost 6, with 15 bases in between. Germline V CDR1 and CDR2: LGHNA, YNFKEQ. This CDR3 spans 16 amino acids.

This clonotype turned up a few times. The chain employs TRBV5-1 and TRBJ2-6; D ambiguous. Trimming cost V 4 bases and J 8 bases, with 10 bases left between them. The CDR3 has 13 residues. Germline assignment: CDR1 SGHRS and CDR2 YFSETQ. This CDR3 is CASSPGSPNVLTF. The CDR3 nucleotides are TGCGCCAGCAGCCCTGGTTCTCCCAACGTCCTGACTTTC.

V and J are TRBV6-2 or TRBV6-3 and TRBJ1-5, with D unclear. This CDR3 comprises 13 residues. V shed 8 bases and J shed 9 bases, with 17 bases lying between them. Looked up from germline, CDR1 is MNHEY and CDR2 is SVGEGT. In DNA, the CDR3 is TGTGCCAGCCAGATGAGTGGAGAGATGCCCCAGCATTTT. Its translation: CASQMSGEMPQHF.

The rearrangement joins TRBV5-1 to TRBJ2-2; D call uncertain. Germline V CDR1 and CDR2: SGHRS, YFSETQ. This CDR3 has 13 amino acids. V was clipped by 9 bases and J by 7 bases, with 16 bases between them. For the CDR3, the DNA is TGCGCCACCCGGCCCCAGAACTACGGGGAGCTGTTTTTT. This codes for CATRPQNYGELFF.

The rearrangement uses TRBV20-1 and TRBJ1-4, with TRBD1 matching 9 bases. Trimming took 6 bases from V and 13 from J; bases not matched to a gene: 6. The CDR3 has 11 amino acids. CDR1 and CDR2 from the germline V gene are DFQATT and SNEGSKA (reference sequence). The CDR3 DNA follows: TGCAGTGCAGGACAGGGGTTGGGACTGTTTTTT. Protein sequence: CSAGQGLGLFF.

This clonotype was detected a few times. The chain links TRBV9 to TRBJ2-5; 7 bases align to TRBD2. Germline values: CDR1 SGDLS, CDR2 YYNGEE. CDR3 length: 15 residues. V gave up 0 bases and J gave up 2 bases; unmatched junction bases: 4. CDR3 residues: CASSVGRGLQETQYF. The CDR3 coding sequence is TGTGCCAGCAGCGTAGGGAGGGGACTACAAGAGACCCAGTACTTC.

This chain links TRBV12-3 or TRBV12-4 with TRBJ1-1; a weak D match, TRBD1 (6 bases). This CDR3 has 14 residues. V lost 4 bases to trimming and J lost 1 base, with 10 bases between them. The CDR3 region has the DNA TGTGCCAGCAGTTGGGGGGCGGGGAACACTGAAGCTTTCTTT. As protein: CASSWGAGNTEAFF.

The rearrangement uses TRBV4-1 and TRBJ2-4, with 8 bases identical to TRBD1. The CDR3 has 14 amino acids. The V segment lost 2 bases and the J segment 7 bases; nucleotides outside the gene matches: 4. The germline gives CDR1 MGHRA, CDR2 YSYEKL. Here the CDR3 DNA reads TGCGCCAGCAGCCAACCAGGGGGCCCCAACATTCAGTACTTC. Translation: CASSQPGGPNIQYF.

The CDR3 sequence: CSARDYDVGGVHGYTF. In nucleotides, the CDR3 is TGCAGTGCTAGAGACTACGATGTAGGGGGGGTGCATGGCTACACCTTC. This rearrangement joins TRBV20-1 to TRBJ1-2; D might be TRBD1 (6 bases). The CDR3 totals 16 residues. The ends were cut back, 0 bases at V and 6 bases at J, with 20 bases in the middle. Germline V gene data show CDR1 as DFQATT and CDR2 as SNEGSKA (reference sequence).

This chain joins TRBV7-9 and TRBJ1-2; 7 nucleotides match TRBD1. The junction had 8 bases not matched to a gene; V was cut back by 3 bases and J by 4 bases. Per the germline V gene, CDR1 is SEHNR and CDR2 is FQNEAQ (reference sequence). The CDR3 is made up of 15 amino acids. The CDR3, as DNA: TGTGCCAGCAGCTTCGGACAGGCCTATGGCTATGGCTACACCTTC. This codes for CASSFGQAYGYGYTF.

The chain carries TRBV13 and TRBJ1-1; 9 nucleotides match TRBD1. V lost 4 bases to trimming and J lost 2 bases; unmatched junction nucleotides: 8. The V gene's germline CDR1 is PRHDT and CDR2 FYEKMQ (reference sequence). The CDR3 runs 16 residues. The CDR3 DNA sequence: TGTGCCAGCAGCTCCCAAACAGGGGGCGAAAACACTGAAGCTTTCTTT. This sequence encodes CASSSQTGGENTEAFF.

The V and J genes are TRBV9 and TRBJ2-7; unclear D gene. The germline V gene has CDR1 SGDLS and CDR2 YYNGEE. This CDR3 is 13 amino acids long. V shed 4 bases and J shed 5 bases, with 13 bases lying between them. In DNA, the CDR3 is TGTGCCAGCAGCTCTGTGGATCGGCACGAGCAGTACTTC. Its translation: CASSSVDRHEQYF.

This clonotype showed up many times. The V gene is TRBV29-1, the J gene TRBJ2-1; TRBD1 aligns across 8 bases. Germline V lookup: CDR1 SQVTM, CDR2 ANQGSEA. V lost 2 bases and J lost 7; bases outside the gene matches: 7. This CDR3 has 14 residues. The CDR3 nucleotides are TGCAGCGTTGAATGGACAGGGAGGCAGAATGAGCAGTTCTTC. Encoded protein: CSVEWTGRQNEQFF.

This clonotype has only a few counts. This rearrangement joins TRBV12-3 or TRBV12-4 to TRBJ2-3; 12 bases map to TRBD2. CDR3 length: 16 residues. The J segment lost 5 bases and the V segment lost 3 bases, leaving 6 bases of the junction unmatched. In DNA form, the CDR3 reads TGTGCCAGCAGTTTTAGACTAGCGGGGGCGGGAGATACGCAGTATTTT. It translates to CASSFRLAGAGDTQYF.

The V and J genes are TRBV20-1 and TRBJ1-5; 9 bases agree with TRBD1. The CDR3 runs 13 residues. Trimming at V came to 7 bases and at J to 6 bases, leaving 7 bases not matched to a gene. Germline CDR1 DFQATT, CDR2 SNEGSKA (reference sequence). The DNA for the CDR3 is TGCAGTGTCCTACAGGGGGCAGGTCAGCCCCAGCATTTT. It encodes CSVLQGAGQPQHF.

J is TRBJ1-5 and V is TRBV7-2; D not resolved. Germline V gene data show CDR1 as SGHTA and CDR2 as FQGNSA. CDR3 length: 14 residues. V lost 2 bases and J 7 bases, leaving 12 bases between the germline ends. The CDR3 DNA is TGTGCCAGCAGCTTATTTACGGCCGGCCAGCCCCAGCATTTT. It encodes CASSLFTAGQPQHF.

The V and J genes are TRBV5-1 and TRBJ2-3, with D possibly matching TRBD1 (6 bases). Germline CDR1 is SGHRS and CDR2 is YFSETQ. With 3 bases removed from V and 3 bases from J, the gap between germline ends came to 14 bases. The CDR3 has 15 amino acids. The CDR3 DNA follows: TGCGCCAGCAGCTGGGGGCTATTTCCGACAGATACGCAGTATTTT. This translates into CASSWGLFPTDTQYF.

The J gene is TRBJ1-1, the V gene TRBV20-1; the D gene is possibly TRBD1 (5 bases). This CDR3 is 16 amino acids long. Germline-derived CDR1 and CDR2 are DFQATT and SNEGSKA (reference sequence). V was clipped by 0 bases and J by 3 bases, with 17 bases between them. CDR3 amino acids: CSARDRGAGRDTEAFF. CDR3 nucleotide sequence: TGCAGTGCTAGAGATAGAGGGGCGGGGAGGGACACTGAAGCTTTCTTT.

This clonotype was detected only a few times. CDR3 in amino acids: CASSSRPGSGVSYNEQYF. The CDR3 DNA reads TGTGCCAGCAGCTCTAGACCGGGCAGCGGGGTCTCCTACAATGAGCAGTACTTC. The chain combines TRBV7-8 with TRBJ2-1; 7 bases agree with TRBD2. Gene TRBJ2-7 matches the end of the DNA better, so the J call may be wrong. This CDR3 is 18 amino acids long. In germline, CDR1 is SGHVS, CDR2 FQNEAQ.

V and J are TRBV6-5 and TRBJ1-2, with 8 nucleotides matching TRBD1. The CDR3 spans 14 residues. Losses at the gene ends were 6 bases for V and 4 bases for J; bases not matched to a gene: 7. The germline gives CDR1 MNHEY, CDR2 SVGAGI. This CDR3 reads CASSGTGRFYGYTF. CDR3 sequence (DNA): TGTGCCAGCAGCGGGACAGGTCGGTTCTATGGCTACACCTTC.

This clonotype was recorded a few times. This chain uses TRBV29-1 with TRBJ2-3; perhaps TRBD2 as D (5 bases). The CDR3 is made up of 14 amino acids. Deletions cut 2 bases from V and 1 base from J, with 10 bases between. Per germline, CDR1 SQVTM and CDR2 ANQGSEA. The chain's CDR3 is CSVERQAGTDTQYF. DNA of the CDR3: TGCAGCGTTGAAAGACAAGCGGGCACAGATACGCAGTATTTT.

In DNA, the CDR3 is TGTGCCAGCTCGCTATACACAAGGAACACTGAAGCTTTCTTT. Translated, it gives CASSLYTRNTEAFF. The chain links TRBV11-1 to TRBJ1-1; unclear D gene. CDR3 length: 14 residues. Germline lookup yields CDR1 SGHAT and CDR2 FQDESV (reference sequence). The ends were cut back, 8 bases at V and 1 base at J, with 14 bases in the middle.